One and the same sample provided the 31 T cell receptor beta chains below, sequenced in a study of response to subunit inactivated influenza vaccine. TCRdb reprocessed the RT-PCR reads via MiXCR and lists one record per CDR3 protein. Among fewer than 350,000 distinct CDR3 sequences listed, 21% were seen once. Sample: PBMCs from blood, taken roughly 20 months after vaccination. Source of these receptors: a man aged 50 to 69 who received an inactivated influenza vaccine.

The chain recombines TRBV30 with TRBJ1-4; D is unclear. CDR1 and CDR2 (germline): GTSNPN, SVGIG (reference sequence). The CDR3 consists of 11 residues. Deletions cut 0 bases from V and 9 bases from J, with 5 bases between. CDR3 in DNA: TGTGCCTGGAGTGTGGAGAAAAAACTGTTTTTT. It translates to CAWSVEKKLFF.

The V and J genes are TRBV27 and TRBJ1-2; D is possibly TRBD1 (6 bases). This CDR3 spans 14 amino acids. The germline gives CDR1 MNHEY, CDR2 SMNVEV (reference sequence). The V gene lost 3 bases and the J gene lost 5 bases, with 13 bases spanning the gap. The CDR3 coding sequence is TGTGCCAGCAGTTTTGCACGGGGGGCATATGGCTACACCTTC. As protein: CASSFARGAYGYTF.

This clonotype has a handful of counts. The genes are TRBV11-2 and TRBJ2-7, with D perhaps TRBD2 (5 bases). From germline, CDR1 is SGHAT and CDR2 FQNNGV. The CDR3 runs 14 residues. V was clipped by 3 bases and J by 4 bases, with 13 bases between them. The DNA of the CDR3 is TGTGCCAGCAGCTTTGGGAGCAGCGGATACGAGCAGTACTTC. Its translation is CASSFGSSGYEQYF. The full variable domain, its missing parts supplied by reference TRBV11-2 and TRBJ2-7, is EAGVAQSPRYKIIEKRQSVAFWCNPISGHATLYWYQQILGQGPKLLIQFQNNGVVDDSQLPKDRFSAERLKGVDSTLKIQPAKLEDSAVYLCASSFGSSGYEQYFGPGTRLTVT.

This clonotype showed up just a few times. The chain links TRBV5-1 to TRBJ1-4, with D uncertain. The CDR3 has 15 amino acids. Germline V gene data show CDR1 as SGHRS and CDR2 as YFSETQ. V lost 4 bases and J 2 bases, leaving 12 bases between the germline ends. DNA for the CDR3: TGCGCCAGCAGCGCGGGCGGGAATACTAATGAAAAACTGTTTTTT. Amino acid sequence: CASSAGGNTNEKLFF.

This clonotype has at least ten counts. The V call is TRBV7-9, the J call TRBJ1-2; D call uncertain. V gave up 7 bases and J gave up 8 bases, with 20 bases separating them. CDR3 length equals 14 residues. The germline V gene has CDR1 SEHNR and CDR2 FQNEAQ (reference sequence). The CDR3 region is CASISFMGADGYTF. For the CDR3, the DNA is TGTGCCAGCATCTCTTTTATGGGCGCAGACGGCTACACCTTC.

The CDR3 is CSARRLAGGPDKMNTGELFF. The CDR3 nucleotides read TGCAGTGCTAGACGACTAGCGGGGGGACCCGATAAGATGAACACCGGGGAGCTGTTTTTT. The chain has TRBV20-1 and TRBJ2-2; 13 positions agree with TRBD2. Per the germline V gene, CDR1 is DFQATT and CDR2 is SNEGSKA (reference sequence). CDR3 length equals 20 residues. With 2 bases clipped from V and 1 base from J, the junction kept 13 bases outside the gene matches.

This clonotype was recorded a few times. The V call is TRBV7-2, the J call TRBJ2-3; D assignment may be TRBD1 or TRBD2 (5 bases each). The CDR3 totals 13 residues. Germline V gene lookup returns CDR1 SGHTA and CDR2 FQGNSA. V gave up 3 bases and J gave up 6 bases, with 10 bases separating them. This CDR3 is CASSFFGTDTQYF. CDR3 nucleotide sequence: TGTGCCAGCAGCTTTTTCGGGACGGATACGCAGTATTTT.

This clonotype was detected only a few times. This chain uses TRBV29-1 with TRBJ2-5; D call uncertain. Germline CDR1 reads SQVTM; CDR2 reads ANQGSEA. The V end was cut by 5 bases, the J end by 5 bases, with 12 bases between. The CDR3 is 12 residues long. CDR3 protein: CSVYTRMETQYF. DNA of the CDR3: TGCAGCGTTTACACCAGGATGGAGACCCAGTACTTC.

CDR3 bases: TGTGCCAGCAGCAAACATGGGGACAACTCCTACGAGCAGTACTTC. Residues: CASSKHGDNSYEQYF. The chain carries TRBV21-1 and TRBJ2-7; the table calls TRBD1, which could not be checked here. TRBV21-1 is a documented pseudogene. CDR3 length: 15 residues.

This clonotype was counted ten times or more. The V call is TRBV25-1, the J call TRBJ1-1, with unresolved D. The CDR3 length is 13 residues. The V gene lost 4 bases and the J gene lost 6 bases, with 12 bases spanning the gap. CDR1 is MGHDK and CDR2 is SYGVNS in the germline V gene. The CDR3, as DNA: TGTGCCAGCAGTGGCCACGGCCTCGCTGAAGCTTTCTTT. Protein product: CASSGHGLAEAFF. Full variable domain (rest looked up from reference TRBV25-1 and TRBJ1-1): EADIYQTPRYLVIGTGKKITLECSQTMGHDKMYWYQQDPGMELHLIHYSYGVNSTEKGDLSSESTVSRIRTEHFPLTLESARPSHTSQYLCASSGHGLAEAFFGQGTRLTVV.

The J gene is TRBJ2-4, the V gene TRBV19; a weak D match, TRBD2 (5 bases). The CDR3 extends over 11 amino acids. V lost 7 bases to trimming and J lost 7 bases, with 8 bases between them. Germline V CDR1 and CDR2: LNHDA, SQIVND (reference sequence). The CDR3, as DNA: TGTGCCAGTAACGGCGGGAACATTCAGTACTTC. Translation gives CASNGGNIQYF.

The chain employs TRBV5-1 and TRBJ1-2, with 7 bases identical to TRBD1. The CDR3 sequence is 14 residues long. Germline V gene data show CDR1 as SGHRS and CDR2 as YFSETQ. Trimming at V came to 3 bases and at J to 4 bases, leaving 6 bases not matched to a gene. The CDR3 sequence: CASSSTGFSYGYTF. The CDR3 DNA follows: TGCGCCAGCAGCTCGACAGGGTTTAGCTATGGCTACACCTTC.

This clonotype was detected only a few times. This chain uses TRBV5-6 with TRBJ2-2; D call uncertain. The V and J ends lost 2 bases and 1 base respectively, with 6 bases between them. The CDR3 is made up of 14 amino acids. The germline V gene has CDR1 SGHDT and CDR2 YYEEEE. This chain's CDR3 is CASSFGRNTGELFF. The CDR3, as DNA: TGTGCCAGCAGCTTTGGACGGAACACCGGGGAGCTGTTTTTT.

The chain employs TRBV27 and TRBJ1-1; 11 nucleotides match TRBD1. V lost 5 bases to trimming and J lost 6 bases; unmatched junction nucleotides: 5. CDR3 length: 14 residues. CDR1 and CDR2 from the germline V gene are MNHEY and SMNVEV (reference sequence). For the CDR3, the DNA is TGTGCCAGCAGTCTCGGACAGGGGGCTTCTGAAGCTTTCTTT. Translating gives CASSLGQGASEAFF.

Only a few counts were recorded for this clonotype. The rearrangement joins TRBV12-3 or TRBV12-4 to TRBJ2-7, with TRBD1 identical over 11 bases. Losses at the gene ends were 5 bases for V and 2 bases for J; bases not matched to a gene: 5. This CDR3 is 15 amino acids long. The CDR3 here is CASSPWTGGTYEQYF. The CDR3 nucleotides read TGTGCCAGCAGTCCATGGACAGGGGGCACCTACGAGCAGTACTTC.

This chain links TRBV20-1 with TRBJ2-5; 13 bases fit TRBD2. CDR1 is DFQATT, CDR2 SNEGSKA, per germline (reference sequence). Trimming took 3 bases from V and 5 from J; bases not matched to a gene: 6. This CDR3 region has 15 residues. CDR3 amino acids: CSARRTSGSSETQYF. CDR3 DNA: TGCAGTGCTAGGAGGACTAGCGGGAGTTCCGAGACCCAGTACTTC.

The DNA for the CDR3 is TGTGCCAGCAGTTACAGGGACAGCTACGAGCAGTACTTC. It codes for CASSYRDSYEQYF. V gene TRBV6-6 combines with J gene TRBJ2-7; 7 positions agree with TRBD1. Germline lookup yields CDR1 MNHNY and CDR2 SVGAGI (reference sequence). J was trimmed by 3 bases and V by 2 bases; bases with no gene match: 1. The CDR3 is 13 amino acids.

This chain joins TRBV7-2 and TRBJ1-5; no reliable D call. Looked up from germline, CDR1 is SGHTA and CDR2 is FQGNSA. This CDR3 is 15 amino acids long. V was cut by 1 base and J by 4 bases, with 11 bases left in between. The CDR3 sequence: CASSLGSGDNQPQHF. In DNA, the CDR3 is TGTGCCAGCAGCTTAGGGTCAGGAGATAATCAGCCCCAGCATTTT.

This CDR3 is CASSLATSRGYTF. CDR3 nucleotide sequence: TGTGCCAGCAGCTTAGCGACATCTCGTGGCTACACCTTC. The V gene is TRBV7-6, the J gene TRBJ1-2; D is unresolved. Between the trimmed V and J ends, which lost 0 bases and 7 bases, there was a span of 9 bases. The CDR3 is 13 residues long. Germline values: CDR1 SGHVS, CDR2 FNYEAQ.

The chain joins TRBV5-1 to TRBJ2-2; 9 nucleotides line up with TRBD1. Germline CDR1 and CDR2: SGHRS and YFSETQ. Trimming at V came to 6 bases and at J to 3 bases, leaving 6 bases not matched to a gene. The CDR3 is 15 residues long. The CDR3 is CASNHRTGDTGELFF. The CDR3 region has the DNA TGCGCCAGCAACCACCGGACAGGGGACACCGGGGAGCTGTTTTTT.

This clonotype showed up just a few times. The V gene is TRBV27, the J gene TRBJ1-2; no clear D gene. Germline CDR1 reads MNHEY; CDR2 reads SMNVEV (reference sequence). CDR3 length equals 15 residues. V was pared by 3 bases and J by 6 bases, with 17 bases between. In nucleotides, the CDR3 is TGTGCCAGCAGTTTTAGTTGGTCCTCTCCCCATGGCTACACCTTC. The encoded protein is CASSFSWSSPHGYTF.

This clonotype was picked up one time. The genes are TRBV6-1 and TRBJ2-7, with 13 bases fitting TRBD2. The trim removed 6 bases at V and 2 bases at J, leaving 10 bases unmatched. In germline, CDR1 is MNHNS, CDR2 SASEGT. The CDR3 runs 17 residues. CDR3 in amino acids: CASSGTSGRDLTYEQYF. CDR3 bases: TGTGCCAGCAGCGGAACTAGCGGGAGGGATCTGACCTACGAGCAGTACTTC.

This clonotype came up a few times. The chain is built from TRBV20-1 and TRBJ2-3; possibly TRBD1 for D (5 bases). The V end was cut by 6 bases, the J end by 2 bases, with 21 bases between. Germline CDR1 is DFQATT and CDR2 is SNEGSKA (reference sequence). The CDR3 length is 16 residues. DNA of the CDR3: TGCAGTGCCAGGCGGCAGGGCTACCCTCTCACAGATACGCAGTATTTT. As protein: CSARRQGYPLTDTQYF.

The rearrangement links TRBV3-1 to TRBJ1-2, with D perhaps TRBD1 (6 bases). With 4 bases removed from V and 5 bases from J, the gap between germline ends came to 20 bases. Germline lookup yields CDR1 LGHDT and CDR2 YNNKEL (reference sequence). The CDR3 loop spans 16 amino acids. The CDR3: CASSRTARGAEYGYTF. DNA for the CDR3: TGTGCCAGCAGCCGGACCGCGCGGGGGGCTGAGTATGGCTACACCTTC.

This clonotype was picked up one time. This rearrangement joins TRBV20-1 to TRBJ2-3; D call uncertain. This CDR3 is 16 amino acids long. V was pared by 3 bases and J by 2 bases, with 18 bases between. Germline V CDR1 and CDR2: DFQATT, SNEGSKA (reference sequence). The CDR3 DNA reads TGCAGTGCTAGGTCCCTTCAGGCGGCTGTCACAGATACGCAGTATTTT. This gives the protein CSARSLQAAVTDTQYF.

At least ten counts were recorded for this clonotype. The chain has TRBV4-2 and TRBJ1-4; D gene ambiguous. The CDR3 has 14 amino acids. Germline-derived CDR1 and CDR2 are LGHNA and YNFKEQ. V dropped 0 bases and J dropped 7 bases, with 9 bases sitting between them. The CDR3 DNA is TGTGCCAGCAGCCAAGATGCCTTCCGTGAAAAACTGTTTTTT. Encoded protein: CASSQDAFREKLFF.

This clonotype showed up many times. This chain uses TRBV5-1 with TRBJ1-1; a possible D gene is TRBD1 (6 bases). CDR3 size: 15 residues. Looked up from germline, CDR1 is SGHRS and CDR2 is YFSETQ. V was shortened by 0 bases and J by 1 base, with 10 bases between the two germline ends. This chain's CDR3 is CASSLAGTKNTEAFF. DNA for the CDR3: TGCGCCAGCAGCTTGGCGGGGACAAAGAACACTGAAGCTTTCTTT.

There are a few counts of this clonotype. V usage is TRBV29-1 and J usage is TRBJ2-3; TRBD2 might be the D (5 bases). Germline V gene data show CDR1 as SQVTM and CDR2 as ANQGSEA. This CDR3 is 14 amino acids long. The ends were cut back, 4 bases at V and 1 base at J, with 12 bases in the middle. DNA of the CDR3: TGCAGCGTTGGAGAGGGAACGGGCACAGATACGCAGTATTTT. It encodes CSVGEGTGTDTQYF.

This clonotype was detected a few times. The gene calls are TRBV28 and TRBJ2-2; D gene uncertain. The V and J ends lost 7 bases and 2 bases respectively, with 5 bases between them. The CDR3 runs to 12 residues. Germline CDR1 reads MDHEN; CDR2 reads SYDVKM. The chain's CDR3 is CASTINTGELFF. The CDR3, as DNA: TGTGCCAGCACAATTAACACCGGGGAGCTGTTTTTT.

The rearrangement uses TRBV4-3 and TRBJ1-4, with D possibly TRBD1 on 5 matching bases. The CDR3 spans 16 residues. V was cut by 0 bases and J by 7 bases, with 15 bases left in between. Germline values: CDR1 LGHNA, CDR2 YSLEER. The CDR3 reads CASSQEFGAGGEKLFF. CDR3 coding DNA: TGCGCCAGCAGCCAAGAGTTCGGGGCAGGTGGTGAAAAACTGTTTTTT.

The V call is TRBV6-2 or TRBV6-3, the J call TRBJ2-3, with D perhaps TRBD1 (6 bases). The CDR3 spans 15 residues. Germline values: CDR1 MNHEY, CDR2 SVGEGT. The germline V and J ends were trimmed by 5 bases and 6 bases, with 18 bases remaining between them. The CDR3 sequence is CASSAYRALFDTQYF. The CDR3 DNA sequence: TGTGCCAGCAGTGCTTACAGGGCGCTGTTCGATACGCAGTATTTT.